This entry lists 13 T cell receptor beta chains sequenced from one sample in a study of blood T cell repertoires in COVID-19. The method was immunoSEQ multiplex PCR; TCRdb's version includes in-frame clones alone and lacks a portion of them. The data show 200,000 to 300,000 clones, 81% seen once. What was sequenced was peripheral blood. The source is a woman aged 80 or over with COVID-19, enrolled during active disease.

This CDR3 is CASMRSEVRANTEAFF. The DNA for the CDR3 is TGTGCCAGCATGAGAAGCGAAGTCAGGGCGAACACTGAAGCTTTCTTT. V is TRBV2 and J is TRBJ1-1; TRBD1 might be the D (5 bases). The V gene's germline CDR1 is SNHLY and CDR2 FYNNEI. Trimming shortened V by 7 bases and J by 1 base, and 19 bases separated the two germline ends. The CDR3 has 16 amino acids.

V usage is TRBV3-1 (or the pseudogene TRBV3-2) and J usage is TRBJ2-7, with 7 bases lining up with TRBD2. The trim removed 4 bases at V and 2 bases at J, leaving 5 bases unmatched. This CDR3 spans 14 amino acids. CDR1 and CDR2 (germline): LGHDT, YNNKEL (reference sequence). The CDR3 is CASSLSGAAYEQYF. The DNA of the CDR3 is TGTGCCAGCAGCCTGAGCGGGGCCGCCTACGAGCAGTACTTC.

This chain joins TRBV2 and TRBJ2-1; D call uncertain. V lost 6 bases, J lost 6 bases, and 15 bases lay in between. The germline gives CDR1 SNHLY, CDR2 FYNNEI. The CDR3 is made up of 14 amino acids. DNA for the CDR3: TGTGCCAGCAGAAACCAATTCCCCGGCAATGAGCAGTTCTTC. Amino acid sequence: CASRNQFPGNEQFF.

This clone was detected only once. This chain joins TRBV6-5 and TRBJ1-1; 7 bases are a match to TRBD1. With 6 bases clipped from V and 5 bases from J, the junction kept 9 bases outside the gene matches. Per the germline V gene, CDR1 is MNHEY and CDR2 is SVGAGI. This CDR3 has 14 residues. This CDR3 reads CASSPRGGRTEAFF. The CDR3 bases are TGTGCCAGCAGCCCCAGAGGGGGCAGAACTGAAGCTTTCTTT.

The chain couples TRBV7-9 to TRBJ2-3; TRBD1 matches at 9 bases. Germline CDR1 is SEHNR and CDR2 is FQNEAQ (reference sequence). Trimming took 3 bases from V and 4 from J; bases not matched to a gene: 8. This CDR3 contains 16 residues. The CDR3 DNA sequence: TGTGCCAGCAGCTTCCACTTCGGGACAGGGCCAGATACGCAGTATTTT. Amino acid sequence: CASSFHFGTGPDTQYF.

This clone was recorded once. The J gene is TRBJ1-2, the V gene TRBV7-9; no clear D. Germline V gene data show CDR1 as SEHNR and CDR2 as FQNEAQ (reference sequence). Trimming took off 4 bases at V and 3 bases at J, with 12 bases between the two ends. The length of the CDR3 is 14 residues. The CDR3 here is CASSYGGQDYGYTF. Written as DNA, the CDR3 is TGTGCCAGCAGCTACGGAGGGCAAGACTATGGCTACACCTTC.

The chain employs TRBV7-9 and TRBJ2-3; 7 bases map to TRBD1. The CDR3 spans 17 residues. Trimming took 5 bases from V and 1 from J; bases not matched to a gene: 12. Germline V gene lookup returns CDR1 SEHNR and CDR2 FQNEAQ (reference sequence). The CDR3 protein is CASSRYRGLSRTDTQYF. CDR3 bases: TGTGCCAGCAGCCGCTATAGGGGGCTTTCTCGCACAGATACGCAGTATTTT. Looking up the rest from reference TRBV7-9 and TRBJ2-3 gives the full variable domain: DTGVSQNPRHKITKRGQNVTFRCDPISEHNRLYWYRQTLGQGPEFLTYFQNEAQLEKSRLLSDRFSAERPKGSFSTLEIQRTEQGDSAMYLCASSRYRGLSRTDTQYFGPGTRLTVL.

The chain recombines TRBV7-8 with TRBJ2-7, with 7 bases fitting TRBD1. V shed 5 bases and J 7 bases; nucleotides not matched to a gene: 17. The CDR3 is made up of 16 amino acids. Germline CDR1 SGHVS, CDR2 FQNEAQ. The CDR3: CASSPRQGTYYEEQYF. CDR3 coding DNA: TGTGCCAGCAGCCCCCGACAGGGAACATACTACGAGGAGCAGTACTTC.

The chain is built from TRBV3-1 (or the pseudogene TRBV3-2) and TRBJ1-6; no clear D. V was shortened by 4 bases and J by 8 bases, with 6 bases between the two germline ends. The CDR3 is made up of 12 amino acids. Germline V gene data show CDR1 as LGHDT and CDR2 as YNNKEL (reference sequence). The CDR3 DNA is TGTGCCAGCAGCCCTCGGTATTCACCCCTCCACTTT. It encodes CASSPRYSPLHF.

The CDR3 protein is CASTLGGQGAYEQYF. The CDR3 nucleotides read TGCGCCAGCACCCTTGGGGGACAGGGGGCGTACGAGCAGTACTTC. The chain combines TRBV5-1 with TRBJ2-7; 12 nucleotides match TRBD1. Looked up from germline, CDR1 is SGHRS and CDR2 is YFSETQ. Trimming at V came to 6 bases and at J to 4 bases, leaving 8 bases not matched to a gene. The CDR3 spans 15 residues.

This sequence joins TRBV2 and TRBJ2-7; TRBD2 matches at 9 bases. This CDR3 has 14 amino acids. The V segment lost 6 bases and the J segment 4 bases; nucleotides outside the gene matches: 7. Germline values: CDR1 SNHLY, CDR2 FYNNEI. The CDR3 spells CASRERGAKYEQYF. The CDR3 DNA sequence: TGTGCCAGCAGGGAGCGGGGGGCAAAGTACGAGCAGTACTTC.

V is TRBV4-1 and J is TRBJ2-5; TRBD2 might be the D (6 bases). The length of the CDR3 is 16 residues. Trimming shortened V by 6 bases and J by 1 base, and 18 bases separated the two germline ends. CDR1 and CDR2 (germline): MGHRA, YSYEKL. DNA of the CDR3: TGCGCCAGCAGTAAAAATGTAGCGGCTAGCCAAGAGACCCAGTACTTC. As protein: CASSKNVAASQETQYF.

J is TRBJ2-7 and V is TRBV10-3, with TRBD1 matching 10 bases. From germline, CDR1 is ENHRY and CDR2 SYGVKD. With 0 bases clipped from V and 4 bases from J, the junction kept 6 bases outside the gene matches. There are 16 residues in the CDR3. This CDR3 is CAISESKGTGAYEQYF. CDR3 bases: TGTGCCATCAGTGAGTCAAAAGGGACAGGGGCATACGAGCAGTACTTC.